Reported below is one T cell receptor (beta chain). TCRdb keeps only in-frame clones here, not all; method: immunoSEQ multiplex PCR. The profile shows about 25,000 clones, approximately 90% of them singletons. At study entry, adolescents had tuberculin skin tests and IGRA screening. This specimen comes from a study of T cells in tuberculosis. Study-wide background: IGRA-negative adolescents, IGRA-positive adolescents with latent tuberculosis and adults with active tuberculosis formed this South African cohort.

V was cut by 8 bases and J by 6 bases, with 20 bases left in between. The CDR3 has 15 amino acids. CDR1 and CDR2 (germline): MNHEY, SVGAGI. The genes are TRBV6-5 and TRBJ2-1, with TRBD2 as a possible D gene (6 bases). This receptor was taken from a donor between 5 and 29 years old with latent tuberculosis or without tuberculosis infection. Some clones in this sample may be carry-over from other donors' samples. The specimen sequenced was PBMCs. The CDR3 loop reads CASLFRGGMPNEQFF. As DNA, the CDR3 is TGTGCCAGCCTTTTTCGGGGCGGGATGCCCAATGAGCAGTTCTTC.